This TCR beta chain stems from a study of T-cell memory formation after mild COVID-19. Findings of the study overall: Clones contracting over day 15 to 85 were CD4/CD8 balanced, with later expanders leaning CD4+.

In this sample, this clonotype turned up a few times. Antigen: not known. TCRdb re-analysed the 5' RACE reads in MiXCR, keeping a single row per CDR3 protein. This sample has 250,000 to 300,000 distinct CDR3 sequences, with approximately 16% found just once. The source material was PBMCs or a T cell subset sorted from them (not recorded which). The receptor comes from a man aged 18 to 35 who had mild COVID-19 (a few samples of this study predate the infection). Cell type and time point are not known.

CDR3 nucleotide sequence: TGTGCCAGCAGCGCCGCAGGGGGAACCTACGAGCAGTACTTC. Amino acid sequence: CASSAAGGTYEQYF. This rearrangement joins TRBV7-9 to TRBJ2-7, with 7 bases fitting TRBD1. The CDR3 spans 14 residues. Germline V CDR1 and CDR2: SEHNR, FQNEAQ (reference sequence). Trimming cost V 5 bases and J 2 bases; bases outside gene matches: 6.